This TCR beta chain was found in a study of blood T cells in healthy people across ages. Study findings and constraints: For the donors, CMV status was unknown and possibly confounded expanded clonotype changes. Long-lived donors carried more naive CD4+ cells and greater diversity than aged donors.

Sample-barcoded 5' priming and a J-beta primer mix drove a second PCR of roughly 7 to 11 cycles. In TCRdb, the 5' RACE reads were re-called with MiXCR into one record per CDR3 protein. The sample holds 700,000 to 1,000,000 distinct CDR3 sequences, approximately 44% seen once. The CDR3 consists of 14 residues. With V trimmed by 5 bases and J by 3 bases, 5 bases remained unmatched. Germline V gene lookup returns CDR1 MNHEY and CDR2 SVGEGT. Each sample used at least 6.5 million PBMCs. Total RNA, at least 5.5 micrograms per sample, was extracted from PBMCs. This clonotype was seen a handful of times. The antigen is unknown.

The clonotype originates from a man aged 55 to 70 in good health. The sample comprised blood. The chain carries TRBV6-2 or TRBV6-3 and TRBJ2-3, with 7 bases lining up with TRBD2. Here the CDR3 DNA reads TGTGCCAGCAGTATCACTAGCGAGACAGATACGCAGTATTTT. The encoded protein is CASSITSETDTQYF.